The subject of this entry is one T cell receptor beta chain. The specificity of this receptor is unknown. The sample holds no much larger clone one base away, and base qualities are not on file. Separate amplification of TCR alpha and beta chain libraries was performed from the second PCR step onward. CMV status of each donor was established by measuring IFNgamma production from CD4+ T cells after fresh PBMCs were stimulated overnight with CMV viral lysate. Miltenyi beads were used first to positively select CD4 T cells, and CD8 T cells were then positively selected from the CD4-negative fraction. Cells stained for CD3, CD4, CD8, CD45RA, CD27 and a live/dead dye were sorted on a BD Aria II into four subsets by CD45RA and CD27. The sorting gate for effector memory cells was CD45RA-CD27-, and the sorting gate for EMRA cells was CD45RA+CD27-. A few healthy volunteers provided blood, and each donor's sample was split into CD4 and CD8 T cells and then further divided into four differentiation subsets. Roughly 120 ml of peripheral blood was collected from each donor, and PBMC were isolated from the blood using Ficoll-Paque PLUS density-gradient centrifugation. Sorted cells were lysed in RLT buffer, after which RNA was extracted using a Qiagen RNeasy kit and stored at -80 degrees C.

This specimen belongs to a study of naive and memory T cell subsets (dated by TCRdb to between 2016 and 2019). As for the study more broadly: Sorted naive and memory T cell subsets from peripheral blood were analyzed in the study using a UMI-based, open-source pipeline for TCR alpha and beta sequencing. The results of the functional CMV T cell responses matched the IgG serology results in every case. RNA was DNase-treated and reverse transcribed with TCR constant-region primers, mostly using SuperScript III. Broader findings and caveats from the paper: TCR abundance followed a power law whose exponent differed between naive and memory subsets but was consistent across the three individuals. No ground truth was available to validate the repertoire findings for the naive and memory subsets. RNA-based TCR counts may be influenced by expression changes linked to T cell activation and differentiation. In both CD4 and CD8 cells, a rise in Gini index and a fall in Shannon and inverse Simpson diversity were observed from naive through CM, EM and EMRA. Clonotypes were defined as single alpha or beta chain sequences, not paired alpha/beta receptors. Once error correction was done, more than 90% of naive TCR sequences showed up just once, which made the naive abundance distributions much steeper than those of the memory subsets.

From a lookup of the germline V gene (reference sequence), CDR1 and CDR2 are DFQATT and SNEGSKA. The trim is 1 base for V and 6 bases for J, with a gap of 12 bases between the germline ends. The CDR3 contains 14 residues, cysteine and phenylalanine counted. Only the CDR3 DNA stays, 42 bases, in frame from base 1. Libraries were made using UMI-ligation and nested PCR. To cover both TRBC1 and TRBC2, the beta constant-region primer consisted of an equimolar mix of two oligonucleotides. T4 RNA ligase 1 ligated a single-stranded oligonucleotide carrying the SP2 primer and a 12-nucleotide UMI to the cDNA 3' end. The ligated cDNA went through four rounds of PCR with nested alpha and beta constant-region primers together with the SP2 primer. The ligation reaction was incubated at 16°C for about 19-24 hours. To avoid over-amplification, PCR2 was usually performed as a SYBR Green qPCR and halted once a predetermined threshold was reached. All purifications after the first were performed with Agencourt AMPure XP magnetic beads. Libraries were quantified by Qubit and checked on a TapeStation, with a main peak expected near 650 bp. The pooled libraries were sequenced on an Illumina MiSeq using v2 2x251 paired-end kits, which usually yielded about 0.85-2 million reads per sample. Each sample's library went into the pool at roughly 4.4 nM, and roughly 5-7.5% PhiX was added to help with cluster recognition. The study's processing was this. Decombinator assigned V and J genes to Demultiplexor-processed FASTQ reads by tag matching, allowing a single base-pair mismatch. UMIs were used by Collapsinator to correct both sequencing errors and frequency errors arising from PCR heterogeneity. CDR3Translator translated TCRs and extracted CDR3s from the conserved cysteine to the FGXG phenylalanine, flagging non-productive sequences. Repertoires were subsampled to equal numbers of UMI-defined TCRs before Gini, Shannon entropy and inverse Simpson indices were calculated. Within the linear range, a power law was fitted by maximum likelihood to the distributions of clonotype abundance. When run on a single naive CD8 sample, MIGEC and the pipeline yielded similar UMI counts, similar unique TCR numbers and similar clonal distributions. Repertoires were searched for roughly 7,300 CMV-associated CDR3 sequences compiled from VDJdb and a published dataset. TCRdb's own reprocessing of the public reads used fastp at Q25 and MiXCR and kept productive beta chains. Identical CDR3 proteins give one entry, which carries the most common genes and DNA. The V and J calls follow TCRdb's processing rather than the paper's. Here the sample has roughly 31,000 distinct CDR3 sequences; roughly 10% occur a single time. The ten largest make up more than 15% of the sample.

Sequenced material: effector memory CD4+ T cells from blood. The cell subset or site label corresponds to: effector memory, CD45RA- CD27-. The sequence joins TRBV20-1 to TRBJ1-4; the D gene remains uncertain. The receptor was isolated from a human donor in good health. The nucleotide sequence is TGCAGTGCTAGAGTCGAAGGGCAGGATGAAAAACTGTTTTTT. This sequence encodes CSARVEGQDEKLFF.